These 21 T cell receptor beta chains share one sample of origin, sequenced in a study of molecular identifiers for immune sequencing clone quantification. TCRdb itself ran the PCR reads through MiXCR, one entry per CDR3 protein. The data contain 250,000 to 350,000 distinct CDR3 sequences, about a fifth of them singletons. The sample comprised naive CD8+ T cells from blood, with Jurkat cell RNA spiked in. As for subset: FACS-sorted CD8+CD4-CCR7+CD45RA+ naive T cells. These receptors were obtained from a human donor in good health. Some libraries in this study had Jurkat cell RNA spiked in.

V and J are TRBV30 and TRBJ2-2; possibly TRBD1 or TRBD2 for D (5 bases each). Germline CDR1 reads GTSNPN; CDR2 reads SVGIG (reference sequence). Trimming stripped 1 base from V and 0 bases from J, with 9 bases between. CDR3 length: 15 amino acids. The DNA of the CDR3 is TGTGCCTGGAGTGATGGGACCGCGAACACCGGGGAGCTGTTTTTT. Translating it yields CAWSDGTANTGELFF.

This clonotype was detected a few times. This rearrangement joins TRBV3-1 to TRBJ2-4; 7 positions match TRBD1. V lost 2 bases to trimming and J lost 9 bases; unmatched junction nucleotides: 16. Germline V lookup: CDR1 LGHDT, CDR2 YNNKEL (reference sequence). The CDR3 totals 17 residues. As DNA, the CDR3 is TGTGCCAGCAGCCAACTCCCGGCAGGGGGTTCCTCGACCATTCAGTACTTC. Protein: CASSQLPAGGSSTIQYF. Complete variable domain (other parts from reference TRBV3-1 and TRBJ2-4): DTAVSQTPKYLVTQMGNDKSIKCEQNLGHDTMYWYKQDSKKFLKIMFSYNNKELIINETVPNRFSPKSPDKAHLNLHINSLELGDSAVYFCASSQLPAGGSSTIQYFGAGTRLSVL.

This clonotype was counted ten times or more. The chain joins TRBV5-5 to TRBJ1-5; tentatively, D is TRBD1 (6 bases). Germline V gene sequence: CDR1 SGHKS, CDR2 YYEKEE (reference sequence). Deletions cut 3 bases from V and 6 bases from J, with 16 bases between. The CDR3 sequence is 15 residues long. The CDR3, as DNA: TGTGCCAGCAGCTCGCACGCGGGGGGCGGTCAGCCCCAGCATTTT. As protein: CASSSHAGGGQPQHF.

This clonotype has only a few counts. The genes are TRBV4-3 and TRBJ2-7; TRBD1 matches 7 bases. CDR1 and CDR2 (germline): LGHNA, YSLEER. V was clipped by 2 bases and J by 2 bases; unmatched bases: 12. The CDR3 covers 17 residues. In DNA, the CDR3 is TGCGCCAGCAGCCAACTTGGTGGGGTACAGGGGACCTACGAGCAGTACTTC. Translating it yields CASSQLGGVQGTYEQYF.

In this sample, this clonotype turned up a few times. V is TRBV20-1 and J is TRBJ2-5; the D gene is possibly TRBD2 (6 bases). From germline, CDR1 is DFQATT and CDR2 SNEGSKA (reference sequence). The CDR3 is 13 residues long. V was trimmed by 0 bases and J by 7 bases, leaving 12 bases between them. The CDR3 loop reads CSARDLMGGTQYF. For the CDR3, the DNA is TGCAGTGCTAGAGATCTTATGGGGGGGACCCAGTACTTC.

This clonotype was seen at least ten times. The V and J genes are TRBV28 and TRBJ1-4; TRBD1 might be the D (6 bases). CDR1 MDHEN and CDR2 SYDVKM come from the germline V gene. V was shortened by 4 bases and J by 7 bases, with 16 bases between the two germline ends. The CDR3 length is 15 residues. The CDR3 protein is CASSCIRGGCEKLFF. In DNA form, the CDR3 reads TGTGCCAGCAGTTGCATCAGGGGAGGTTGTGAAAAACTGTTTTTT.

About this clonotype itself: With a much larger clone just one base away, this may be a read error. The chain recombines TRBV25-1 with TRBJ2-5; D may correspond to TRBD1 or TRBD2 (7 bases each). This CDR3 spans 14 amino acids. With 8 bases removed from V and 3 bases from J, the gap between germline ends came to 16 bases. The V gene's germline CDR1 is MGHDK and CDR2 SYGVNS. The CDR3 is CASGQAGVKETQYF. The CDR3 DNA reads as TGTGCCAGCGGACAGGCGGGAGTTAAAGAGACCCAGTACTTC.

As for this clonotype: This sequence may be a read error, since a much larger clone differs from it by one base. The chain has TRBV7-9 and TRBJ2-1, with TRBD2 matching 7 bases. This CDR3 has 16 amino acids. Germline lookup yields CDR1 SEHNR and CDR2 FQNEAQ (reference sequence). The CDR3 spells CAGSRVAGLPYNEQFF. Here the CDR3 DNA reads TGTGCCGGCAGCAGAGTAGCGGGCCTGCCGTACAATGAGCAGTTCTTC.

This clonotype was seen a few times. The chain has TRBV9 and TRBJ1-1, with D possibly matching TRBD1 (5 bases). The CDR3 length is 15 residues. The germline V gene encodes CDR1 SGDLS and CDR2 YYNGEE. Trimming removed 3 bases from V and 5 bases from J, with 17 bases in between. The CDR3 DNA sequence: TGTGCCAGCAGCGCCGGACGGGGGAGAGGGACTGAAGCTTTCTTT. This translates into CASSAGRGRGTEAFF.

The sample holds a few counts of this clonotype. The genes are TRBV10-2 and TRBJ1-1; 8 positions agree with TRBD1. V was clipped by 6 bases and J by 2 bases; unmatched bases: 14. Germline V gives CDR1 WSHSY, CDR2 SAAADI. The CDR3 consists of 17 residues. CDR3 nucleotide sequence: TGCGCCAGCAGCCTCGGACAGGGCGAGGTATATAACACTGAAGCTTTCTTT. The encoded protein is CASSLGQGEVYNTEAFF.

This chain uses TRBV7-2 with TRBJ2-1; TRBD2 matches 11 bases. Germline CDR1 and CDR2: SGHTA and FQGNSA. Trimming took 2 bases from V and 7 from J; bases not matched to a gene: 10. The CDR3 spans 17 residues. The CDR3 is CASSLPPIAGGPNEQFF. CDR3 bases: TGTGCCAGCAGCTTACCCCCCATAGCGGGGGGGCCAAATGAGCAGTTCTTC.

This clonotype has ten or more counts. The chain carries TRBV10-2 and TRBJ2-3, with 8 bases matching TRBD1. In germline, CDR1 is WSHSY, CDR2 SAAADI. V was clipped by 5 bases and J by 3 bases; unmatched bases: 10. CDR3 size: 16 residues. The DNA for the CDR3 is TGCGCCAGCAGTCCCGATCCGGGACAGGTGACAGATACGCAGTATTTT. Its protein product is CASSPDPGQVTDTQYF.

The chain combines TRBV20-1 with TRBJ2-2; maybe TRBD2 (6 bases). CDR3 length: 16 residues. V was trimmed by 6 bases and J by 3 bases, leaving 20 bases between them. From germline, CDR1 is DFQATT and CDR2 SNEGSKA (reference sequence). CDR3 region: CSAAETGVWDTGELFF. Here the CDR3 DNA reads TGCAGTGCCGCAGAGACGGGGGTGTGGGACACCGGGGAGCTGTTTTTT.

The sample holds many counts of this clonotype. This chain's CDR3 is CASSLSTKERNTEAFF. CDR3 bases: TGTGCCAGCAGCTTATCGACCAAAGAAAGGAACACTGAAGCTTTCTTT. The V gene is TRBV7-9, the J gene TRBJ1-1, with D hard to call. Trimming removed 2 bases from V and 1 base from J, with 14 bases in between. Germline V CDR1 and CDR2: SEHNR, FQNEAQ (reference sequence). The CDR3 loop spans 16 amino acids. The complete variable domain, with remaining parts taken from reference TRBV7-9 and TRBJ1-1, reads DTGVSQNPRHKITKRGQNVTFRCDPISEHNRLYWYRQTLGQGPEFLTYFQNEAQLEKSRLLSDRFSAERPKGSFSTLEIQRTEQGDSAMYLCASSLSTKERNTEAFFGQGTRLTVV.

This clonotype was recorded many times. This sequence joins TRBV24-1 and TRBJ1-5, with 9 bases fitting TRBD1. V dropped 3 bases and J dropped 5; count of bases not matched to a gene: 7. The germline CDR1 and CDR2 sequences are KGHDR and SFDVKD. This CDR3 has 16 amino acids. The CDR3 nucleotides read TGTGCCACCAGTGATCATCCGGGACAGGGTGATCAGCCCCAGCATTTT. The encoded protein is CATSDHPGQGDQPQHF.

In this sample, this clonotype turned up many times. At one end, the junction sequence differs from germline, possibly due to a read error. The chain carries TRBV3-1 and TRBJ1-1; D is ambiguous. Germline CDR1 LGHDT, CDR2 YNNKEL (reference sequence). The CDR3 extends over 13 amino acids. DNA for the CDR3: TGTGCCAGCACCCAACCGGAGGTGGGTGAAGCTTTCTTT. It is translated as CASTQPEVGEAFF.

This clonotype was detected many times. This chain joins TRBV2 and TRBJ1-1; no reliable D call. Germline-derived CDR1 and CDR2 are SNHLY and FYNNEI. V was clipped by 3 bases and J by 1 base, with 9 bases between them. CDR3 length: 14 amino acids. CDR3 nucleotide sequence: TGTGCCAGCAGTGAGGGCGAAAAGAACACTGAAGCTTTCTTT. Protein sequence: CASSEGEKNTEAFF.

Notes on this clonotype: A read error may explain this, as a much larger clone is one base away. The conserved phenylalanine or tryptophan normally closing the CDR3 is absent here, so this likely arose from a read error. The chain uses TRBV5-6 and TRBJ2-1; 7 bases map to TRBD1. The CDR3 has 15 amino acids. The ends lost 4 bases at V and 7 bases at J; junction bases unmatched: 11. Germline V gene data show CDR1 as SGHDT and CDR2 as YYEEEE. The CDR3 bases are TGTGCCAGCAGCCTACGACAGGGCCCTTTGAATGAGCAGTTCTCC. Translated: CASSLRQGPLNEQFS.

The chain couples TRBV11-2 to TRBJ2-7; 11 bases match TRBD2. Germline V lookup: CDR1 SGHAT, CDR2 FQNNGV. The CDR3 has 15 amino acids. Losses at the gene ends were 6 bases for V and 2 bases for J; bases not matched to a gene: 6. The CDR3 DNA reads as TGTGCCAGCAGAGGGCTAGCGGGGGGCCCCTACGAGCAGTACTTC. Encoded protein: CASRGLAGGPYEQYF.

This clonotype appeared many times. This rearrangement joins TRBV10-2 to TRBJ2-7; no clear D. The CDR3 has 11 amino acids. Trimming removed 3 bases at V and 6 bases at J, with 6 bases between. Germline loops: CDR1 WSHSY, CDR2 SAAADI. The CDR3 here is CASSESSEQYF. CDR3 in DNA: TGCGCCAGCAGTGAATCGAGCGAGCAGTACTTC.

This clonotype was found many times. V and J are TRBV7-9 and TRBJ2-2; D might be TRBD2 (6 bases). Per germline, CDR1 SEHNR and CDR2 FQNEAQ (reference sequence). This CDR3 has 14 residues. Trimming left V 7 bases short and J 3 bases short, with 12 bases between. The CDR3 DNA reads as TGTGCCAGCACCAAGGGACTTTACACCGGGGAGCTGTTTTTT. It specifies CASTKGLYTGELFF. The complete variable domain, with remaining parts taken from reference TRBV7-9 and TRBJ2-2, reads DTGVSQNPRHKITKRGQNVTFRCDPISEHNRLYWYRQTLGQGPEFLTYFQNEAQLEKSRLLSDRFSAERPKGSFSTLEIQRTEQGDSAMYLCASTKGLYTGELFFGEGSRLTVL.